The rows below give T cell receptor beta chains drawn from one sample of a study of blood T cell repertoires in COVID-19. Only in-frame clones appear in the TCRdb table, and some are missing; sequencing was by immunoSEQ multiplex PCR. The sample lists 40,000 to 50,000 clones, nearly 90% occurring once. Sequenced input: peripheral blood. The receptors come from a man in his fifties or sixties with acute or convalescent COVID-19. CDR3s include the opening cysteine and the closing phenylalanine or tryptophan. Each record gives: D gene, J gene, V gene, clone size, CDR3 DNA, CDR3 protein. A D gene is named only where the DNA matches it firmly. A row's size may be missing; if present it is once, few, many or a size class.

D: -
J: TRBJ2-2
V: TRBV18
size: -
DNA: TGTGCCAGCTCACCACTTAAGGGATCCACAGGGCCCGGGGAGCTGTTTTTT
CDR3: CASSPLKGSTGPGELFF

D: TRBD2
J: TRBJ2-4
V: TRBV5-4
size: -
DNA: TGTGCCAGCAGCAGGACTAGCGGGGGGGAAAGGCCCATTCAGTACTTC
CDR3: CASSRTSGGERPIQYF

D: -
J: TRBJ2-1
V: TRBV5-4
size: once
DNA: TGTGCCAGCAGCTTGGGGGCAAATGAGCAGTTCTTC
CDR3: CASSLGANEQFF

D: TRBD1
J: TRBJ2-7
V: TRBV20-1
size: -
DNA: TGCAGTGCTAGTGTCCCCAAAGGACAGGCCTACGAGCAGTACTTC
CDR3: CSASVPKGQAYEQYF

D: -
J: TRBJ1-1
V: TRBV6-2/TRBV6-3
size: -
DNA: TGTGCCAGCAGTTACTCGACAGAGAACACTGAAGCTTTCTTT
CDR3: CASSYSTENTEAFF

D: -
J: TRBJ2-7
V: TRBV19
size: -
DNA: TGTGCCAGTAGTGTAGGCCCTAATGGGGAGTTTGGCGCGGAGCAGTACTTC
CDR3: CASSVGPNGEFGAEQYF

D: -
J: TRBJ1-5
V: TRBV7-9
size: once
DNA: TGTGCCAGCAGCTACGGAGGGGCGGGGCAGCCCCAGCATTTT
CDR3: CASSYGGAGQPQHF

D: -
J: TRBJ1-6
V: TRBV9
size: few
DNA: TGTGCCAGCAGCGTAGGCAGCCAGGGGAATAATTCACCCCTCCACTTT
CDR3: CASSVGSQGNNSPLHF

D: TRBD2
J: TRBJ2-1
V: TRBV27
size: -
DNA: TGTGCCAGCAGTGTCGGGACTAGCGGTTGGGGTGAGCAGTTCTTC
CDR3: CASSVGTSGWGEQFF

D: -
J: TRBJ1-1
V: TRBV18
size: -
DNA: TGTGCCAGCTCACCTACGGGAGGGATGAACACTGAAGCTTTCTTT
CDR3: CASSPTGGMNTEAFF

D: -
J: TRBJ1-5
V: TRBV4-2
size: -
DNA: TGTGCCAGCAGCCAAGGGCGGGACTCCAATCAGCCCCAGCATTTT
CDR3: CASSQGRDSNQPQHF

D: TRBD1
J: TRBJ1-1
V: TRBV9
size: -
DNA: TGTGCCAGCAGCCTCCGACCCTTTGGGACAGGGCGTTTTGAAGCTTTCTTT
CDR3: CASSLRPFGTGRFEAFF

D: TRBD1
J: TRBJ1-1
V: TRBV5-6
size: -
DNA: TGTGCCAGCAGCCAAACAGGGGGGACTGAAGCTTTCTTT
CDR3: CASSQTGGTEAFF

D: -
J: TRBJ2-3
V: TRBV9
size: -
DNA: TGTGCCAGCAGCGCCGGGGAATCAGATACGCAGTATTTT
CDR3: CASSAGESDTQYF

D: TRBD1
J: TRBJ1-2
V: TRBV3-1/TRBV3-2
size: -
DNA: TGTGCCAGCAGCCAATTTCAGGGGGCGCGGAGTGGCTACACCTTC
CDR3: CASSQFQGARSGYTF

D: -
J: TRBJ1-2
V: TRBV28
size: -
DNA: TGTGCCAGCAGTTTAAGCCCCGTTGGTGGCTACACCTTC
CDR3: CASSLSPVGGYTF

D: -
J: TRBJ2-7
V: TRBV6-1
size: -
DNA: TGTGCCAGCAGTGAGGGGGGACCCTACGAGCAGTACTTC
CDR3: CASSEGGPYEQYF

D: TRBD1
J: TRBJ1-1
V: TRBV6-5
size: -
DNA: TGTGCCAGCAAAACAGGGGTCAAGACTGAAGCTTTCTTT
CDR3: CASKTGVKTEAFF

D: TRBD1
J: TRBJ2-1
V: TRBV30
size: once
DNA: TGTGCCTGGAATAGGATGACAGGGTCCAACTCTAATGAGCAGTTCTTC
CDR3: CAWNRMTGSNSNEQFF

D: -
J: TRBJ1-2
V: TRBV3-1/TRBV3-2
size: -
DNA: TGTGCCAGCAGCCAAGATTATTCCGGCTACACCTTC
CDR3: CASSQDYSGYTF

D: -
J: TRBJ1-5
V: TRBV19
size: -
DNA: TGTGCCAGTAGTATAGTCCCGACAGTGCTAACTGTGGGGCAGCCCCAGCATTTT
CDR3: CASSIVPTVLTVGQPQHF

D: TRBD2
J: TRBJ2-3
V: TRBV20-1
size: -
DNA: TGCAGTGCTAGTGGACTAGCGGGTCCCGACACAGATACGCAGTATTTT
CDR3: CSASGLAGPDTDTQYF

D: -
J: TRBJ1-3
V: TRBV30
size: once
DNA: TGTGCCTGGAGCAGGGCGGTCGACACCATATATTTT
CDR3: CAWSRAVDTIYF

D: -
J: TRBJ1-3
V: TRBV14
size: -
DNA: TGTGCCAGCAGCTATCCCTCTGGAAACACCATATATTTT
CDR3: CASSYPSGNTIYF

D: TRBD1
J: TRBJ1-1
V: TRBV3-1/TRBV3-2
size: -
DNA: TGTGCCAGCAGCGGACAGGGGACTGAAGCTTTCTTT
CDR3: CASSGQGTEAFF

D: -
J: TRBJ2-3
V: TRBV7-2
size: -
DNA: TGTGCCAGCAGCGCACAACTAGCAGACGATACGCAGTATTTT
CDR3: CASSAQLADDTQYF

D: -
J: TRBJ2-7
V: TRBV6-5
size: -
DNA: TGTGCCAGCATGTCCCGGACAACCTGGGCACGGGAGCAGTACTTC
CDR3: CASMSRTTWAREQYF